This TCR beta chain was identified during a study of T-cell memory formation after mild COVID-19. TCRdb passed the 5' RACE reads through MiXCR, listing each CDR3 protein once. This sample has roughly 100,000 distinct CDR3 sequences, with more than 15% found just once. The CDR3 is 15 residues long. Per the germline V gene, CDR1 is MNHNS and CDR2 is SASEGT. The V and J ends lost 2 bases and 3 bases respectively, with 12 bases between them. The TCR comes from an adult woman who had mild COVID-19 (a few samples of this study predate the infection). Cell type and time point are not known. Sequencing input: PBMCs or a T cell subset sorted from them (not recorded which). The rearrangement joins TRBV6-1 to TRBJ2-3; D uncertain. The CDR3 region is CASSELIGSTDTQYF. The CDR3 nucleotides read TGTGCCAGCAGTGAATTGATCGGATCGACAGATACGCAGTATTTT.